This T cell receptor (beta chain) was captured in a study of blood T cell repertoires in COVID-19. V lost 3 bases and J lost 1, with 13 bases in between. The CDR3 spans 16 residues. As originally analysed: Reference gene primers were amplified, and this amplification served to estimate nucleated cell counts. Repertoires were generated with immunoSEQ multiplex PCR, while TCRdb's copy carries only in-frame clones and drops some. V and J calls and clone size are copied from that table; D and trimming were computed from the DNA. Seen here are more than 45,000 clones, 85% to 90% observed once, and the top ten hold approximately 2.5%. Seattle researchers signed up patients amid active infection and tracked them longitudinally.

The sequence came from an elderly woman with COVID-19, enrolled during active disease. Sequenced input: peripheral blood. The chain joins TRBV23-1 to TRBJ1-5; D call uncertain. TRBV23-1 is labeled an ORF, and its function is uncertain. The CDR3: CASSQLRHTSNQPQHF. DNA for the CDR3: TGCGCCAGCAGTCAGCTAAGACACACCAGCAATCAGCCCCAGCATTTT.